This paragraph covers one T cell receptor beta chain sequence. Its specificity is not known. The sample originates from a study of CXCR3-negative and CXCR3-positive naive CD8 T cells. Naive CD8+ T cells showed a CD45RO-CCR7+CD27+CD95- phenotype. The TRB cDNA libraries were prepared by 5' RACE with UMI labels. TCRdb re-called the 5' RACE reads and catalogs CDR3 proteins one per entry, DNA excluded. This sample carries 150,000 or so distinct CDR3 sequences, with 0.25% to 0.3% going to the ten biggest clones. Per the germline V gene, CDR1 is SEHNR and CDR2 is FQNEAQ (reference sequence). The CDR3 sequence is 16 residues long. Study results and caveats: Naive CXCR3-positive cells had TRB CDR3s more hydrophobic than those of CXCR3-negative naive cells.

This TCR was sampled from a human donor in good health. Some clones in this sample may be carry-over from other donors' samples. The sequenced sample consisted of naive CXCR3+ CD8+ T cells from blood. The subset denotes: CD45RO-CCR7+CD27+CD95- naive CD8+ T cells expressing CXCR3 (TNR3+). The gene calls are TRBV7-9 and TRBJ1-5; the TCRdb call, TRBD1, lacks DNA for checking. The CDR3 is CASLESGGHLNQPQHF.